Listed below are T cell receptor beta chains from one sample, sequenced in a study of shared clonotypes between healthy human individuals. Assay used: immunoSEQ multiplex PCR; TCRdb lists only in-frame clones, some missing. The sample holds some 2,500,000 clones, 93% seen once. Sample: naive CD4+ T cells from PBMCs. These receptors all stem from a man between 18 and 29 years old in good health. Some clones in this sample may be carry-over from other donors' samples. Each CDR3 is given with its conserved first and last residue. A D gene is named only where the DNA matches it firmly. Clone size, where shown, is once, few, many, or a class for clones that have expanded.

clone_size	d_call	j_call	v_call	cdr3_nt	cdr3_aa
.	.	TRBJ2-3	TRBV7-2	TGTGCCAGCAGCTTAGCGGAGCGAGGGTGGTCGGATACGCAGTATTTT	CASSLAERGWSDTQYF
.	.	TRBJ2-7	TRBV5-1	TGCGCCAGCAGCCTTGTCCCGGAGAACGAGCAGTACTTC	CASSLVPENEQYF
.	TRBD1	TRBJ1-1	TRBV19	TGTGCCAGTAGCCCCAGGGGGCTGGGGGTCACTGAAGCTTTCTTT	CASSPRGLGVTEAFF
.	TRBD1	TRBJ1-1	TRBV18	TGTGCCAGCTCCTCGGGACAGGGGGCAACTGAAGCTTTCTTT	CASSSGQGATEAFF
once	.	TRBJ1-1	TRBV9	TGTGCCAGCAGCGTAGGGCAGATGAACACTGAAGCTTTCTTT	CASSVGQMNTEAFF
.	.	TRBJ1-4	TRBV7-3	TGTGCCAGCAGCACACACTCCGGGACCTCGGCCCCAACTAATGAAAAACTGTTTTTT	CASSTHSGTSAPTNEKLFF
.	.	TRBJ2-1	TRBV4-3	TGCGCCAGCAGCCAAACCGGGAGAGGGGATGAGCAGTTCTTC	CASSQTGRGDEQFF
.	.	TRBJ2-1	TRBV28	TGTGCCAGCAGTTTATTGCGTGGAGGAAGCACCTACAATGAGCAGTTCTTC	CASSLLRGGSTYNEQFF
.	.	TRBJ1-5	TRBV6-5	TGTGCCAGCAGAGAGACAGAATATAGCAATCAGCCCCAGCATTTT	CASRETEYSNQPQHF
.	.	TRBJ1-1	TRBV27	.	CASSLRAGTGPKAFF
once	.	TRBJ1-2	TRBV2	TGTGCCAGCAGGGGACGGATATATGGCTACACCTTC	CASRGRIYGYTF
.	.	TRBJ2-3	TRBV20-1	TGCAGTGCTAATCTTCGGGATACGCAGTATTTT	CSANLRDTQYF
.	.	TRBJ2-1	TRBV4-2	TGTGCCTCAGCTTCCGGACTAAATGAGCAGTTCTTC	CASASGLNEQFF
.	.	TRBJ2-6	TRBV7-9	TGTGCCAGCAGCTTAGGTGGAGGGAGATCTGGGGCCAACGTCCTGACTTTC	CASSLGGGRSGANVLTF
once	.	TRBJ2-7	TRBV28	TGTGCCAGCAGTCCGCGAGCGGGAGCAGGGGGCGAGCAGTACTTC	CASSPRAGAGGEQYF
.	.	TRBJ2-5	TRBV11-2	TGTGCCAGCAGCTCCCGGGCCCATAGCAGAGGGGGGGAGACCCAGTACTTC	CASSSRAHSRGGETQYF
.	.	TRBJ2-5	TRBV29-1	TGCAGCGCAGCCCAAGAGACCCAGTACTTC	CSAAQETQYF
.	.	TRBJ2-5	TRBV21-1	TGTGCCAGCAGCCGGGAGGGCCGGAGCCAAGAGACCCAGTACTTC	CASSREGRSQETQYF
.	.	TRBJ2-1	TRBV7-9	TGTGCCACCACTCCCCTCGGGGGCGGAGGGGATGAGCAGTTCTTC	CATTPLGGGGDEQFF
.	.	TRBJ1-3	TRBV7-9	TGTGCCAGCAGCACCCTTGCTACGGGGACTCACTCTGGAAACACCATATATTTT	CASSTLATGTHSGNTIYF
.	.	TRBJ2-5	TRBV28	TGTGCCAGTTTAGCGGAACACGTGGAGACCCAGTACTTC	CASLAEHVETQYF
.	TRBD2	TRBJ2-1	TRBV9	TGTGCCAGCAGCTCATGGCTGGGACTAGCGGAACCTGGTGAGCAGTTCTTC	CASSSWLGLAEPGEQFF
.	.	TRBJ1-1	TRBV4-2	TGTGCCAGCAGCCAAGTGGGGCCAATGAACACTGAAGCTTTCTTT	CASSQVGPMNTEAFF
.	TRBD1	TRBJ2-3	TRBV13	TGTGCCAGCAGCTTGGAAACAGGGGGCCGCACGGAAGATACGCAGTATTTT	CASSLETGGRTEDTQYF